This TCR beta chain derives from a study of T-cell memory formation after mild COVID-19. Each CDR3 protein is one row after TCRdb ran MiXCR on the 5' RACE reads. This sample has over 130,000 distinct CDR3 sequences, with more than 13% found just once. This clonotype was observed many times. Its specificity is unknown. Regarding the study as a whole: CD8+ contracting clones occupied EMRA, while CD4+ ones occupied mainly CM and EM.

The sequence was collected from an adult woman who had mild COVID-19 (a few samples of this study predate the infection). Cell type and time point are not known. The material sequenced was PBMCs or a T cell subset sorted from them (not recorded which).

In nucleotides, the CDR3 is TGTGCCACCAGTGATCGGGCCGTGAGAAAGGGCTACACCTTC. It is translated as CATSDRAVRKGYTF. The chain recombines TRBV24-1 with TRBJ1-2; D gene unclear. Between the trimmed V and J ends, which lost 3 bases and 8 bases, there was a span of 15 bases. Germline CDR1 reads KGHDR; CDR2 reads SFDVKD. The CDR3 runs 14 residues.